These 22 T cell receptor beta chains came from one sample sequenced in a study of regulatory and conventional T cells in breast cancer. TCRdb recomputed calls from the PCR reads with MiXCR, one row per CDR3 protein. The repertoire holds 9,500 or so distinct CDR3 sequences, with just under 35% as singletons. Input material: conventional T cells from blood. The receptors were gathered from a male donor in good health.

Notes on this clonotype: Without the conserved terminal phenylalanine or tryptophan, this CDR3 likely stems from a read error. This rearrangement joins TRBV7-2 to TRBJ1-2; D might be TRBD1 (5 bases). The germline CDR1 and CDR2 sequences are SGHTA and FQGNSA. V lost 1 base, J lost 4 bases, and 16 bases lay in between. This CDR3 region has 16 residues. CDR3 protein: CASSLGLGTSSYGYTL. CDR3 coding DNA: TGTGCCAGCAGCTTAGGGCTCGGGACGAGTTCCTATGGCTACACCCTC.

The count of this clonotype is one. The chain carries TRBV6-6 and TRBJ2-3; 10 bases are shared with TRBD2. Trimming at V came to 4 bases and at J to 11 bases, leaving 12 bases not matched to a gene. The germline V gene has CDR1 MNHNY and CDR2 SVGAGI (reference sequence). This CDR3 contains 15 residues. The CDR3 spells CASSSLKRGGEKQYF. CDR3 coding DNA: TGTGCCAGCAGTTCCCTAAAGCGGGGGGGTGAGAAGCAGTATTTT.

In this sample, this clonotype turned up a few times. The chain links TRBV2 to TRBJ2-5; no definite D call. V gave up 5 bases and J gave up 4 bases, with 5 bases separating them. Germline assignment: CDR1 SNHLY and CDR2 FYNNEI. The CDR3 length is 11 residues. CDR3 DNA sequence: TGTGCCAGCAGTCGGGTAGAGACCCAGTACTTC. It is translated as CASSRVETQYF. The full variable domain, in which reference TRBV2 and TRBJ2-5 provide the parts outside the CDR3, is EPEVTQTPSHQVTQMGQEVILRCVPISNHLYFYWYRQILGQKVEFLVSFYNNEISEKSEIFDDQFSVERPDGSNFTLKIRSTKLEDSAMYFCASSRVETQYFGPGTRLLVL.

The chain has TRBV2 and TRBJ2-1; a possible D gene is TRBD1 (5 bases). This CDR3 region has 13 residues. Trimming removed 4 bases from V and 4 bases from J, with 8 bases in between. Germline V lookup: CDR1 SNHLY, CDR2 FYNNEI. DNA for the CDR3: TGTGCCAGCAGTGGGAACAGGTACAATGAGCAGTTCTTC. Protein product: CASSGNRYNEQFF.

The genes are TRBV20-1 and TRBJ1-6; no reliable D call. V was shortened by 6 bases and J by 14 bases, with 14 bases between the two germline ends. The germline CDR1 and CDR2 sequences are DFQATT and SNEGSKA (reference sequence). This CDR3 is built from 11 residues. CDR3 amino acids: CSAPWELALHF. The CDR3 region has the DNA TGCAGTGCCCCCTGGGAGTTAGCCCTCCACTTT.

This clonotype is medium-sized (0.01 to 0.1%) in the sample. The chain employs TRBV5-5 and TRBJ1-3; D not certain. V lost 0 bases to trimming and J lost 4 bases, with 14 bases between them. Germline CDR1 reads SGHKS; CDR2 reads YYEKEE (reference sequence). The CDR3 has 16 amino acids. CDR3 residues: CASSLVARSGGNTIYF. CDR3 DNA sequence: TGTGCCAGCAGCTTGGTTGCTCGAAGCGGGGGAAACACCATATATTTT.

DNA of the CDR3: TGTGCCAGCAGCCCCTACCCGACAGGGACTGGAAACACCATATATTTT. It yields the protein CASSPYPTGTGNTIYF. The genes are TRBV4-2 and TRBJ1-3; 7 bases map to TRBD1. Germline V CDR1 and CDR2: LGHNA, YNFKEQ. The CDR3 has 16 residues. V lost 4 bases, J lost 2 bases, and 8 bases stayed unmatched.

The chain combines TRBV10-3 with TRBJ1-5, with D maybe TRBD1 (6 bases). Germline V gene sequence: CDR1 ENHRY, CDR2 SYGVKD. Trimming cost V 2 bases and J 6 bases, with 17 bases left between them. The CDR3 extends over 16 amino acids. The CDR3 is CAISENIGGASQPQHF. As DNA, the CDR3 is TGTGCCATCAGTGAGAATATTGGGGGCGCGTCTCAGCCCCAGCATTTT.

The chain employs TRBV19 and TRBJ2-1; 8 bases map to TRBD1. This CDR3 has 16 residues. Trimming took 8 bases from V and 5 from J; bases not matched to a gene: 14. Germline V lookup: CDR1 LNHDA, CDR2 SQIVND (reference sequence). The CDR3 sequence is CASRHLGQGGDNEQFF. The CDR3 coding sequence is TGTGCCAGTCGGCACCTCGGACAGGGAGGTGACAATGAGCAGTTCTTC.

The chain is built from TRBV6-5 and TRBJ1-1, with 7 bases matching TRBD1. Trimming took 6 bases from V and 5 from J; bases not matched to a gene: 6. The CDR3 consists of 13 residues. Per the germline V gene, CDR1 is MNHEY and CDR2 is SVGAGI. The DNA for the CDR3 is TGTGCCAGCAGGTCCCCAGGGGGTACTGAAGCTTTCTTT. It yields the protein CASRSPGGTEAFF.

The chain employs TRBV3-1 and TRBJ1-1; D remains ambiguous. Deletions cut 3 bases from V and 2 bases from J, with 10 bases between. The CDR3 length is 14 residues. CDR1 is LGHDT, CDR2 YNNKEL, per germline (reference sequence). CDR3 amino acids: CASSQMGRNTEAFF. CDR3 DNA: TGTGCCAGCAGCCAGATGGGGAGAAACACTGAAGCTTTCTTT.

This clonotype was observed a few times. The chain is built from TRBV11-2 and TRBJ2-1; TRBD2 aligns across 9 bases. The V gene's germline CDR1 is SGHAT and CDR2 FQNNGV. V was pared by 1 base and J by 7 bases, with 8 bases of the junction left unmatched. This CDR3 has 16 amino acids. In DNA form, the CDR3 reads TGTGCCAGCAGCTTAGGTGGGCGGGGGGGCCGGAATGAGCAGTTCTTC. Protein sequence: CASSLGGRGGRNEQFF.

The rearrangement joins TRBV10-3 to TRBJ1-1; D not certain. The CDR3 totals 12 residues. V gave up 10 bases and J gave up 7 bases, with 16 bases separating them. Looked up from germline, CDR1 is ENHRY and CDR2 is SYGVKD. CDR3: CATGGREGEAFF. DNA of the CDR3: TGTGCCACGGGCGGGAGGGAGGGTGAAGCTTTCTTT.

In regard to this clonotype: Possible read error: a much larger clone is one base away. The chain carries TRBV5-1 and TRBJ1-4, with TRBD1 matching over 10 bases. Germline CDR1 reads SGHRS; CDR2 reads YFSETQ. This CDR3 region has 17 residues. CDR3 sequence reads: CANSQSPDRGQDEKLFF. CDR3 DNA: TGCGCCAACAGCCAGAGCCCCGACAGGGGGCAGGATGAAAAACTGTTTTTT.

V gene TRBV10-3 combines with J gene TRBJ1-6, with 11 positions matching TRBD1. Looked up from germline, CDR1 is ENHRY and CDR2 is SYGVKD. V shed 10 bases, J shed 9 bases, and the junction held 2 bases outside the gene matches. This CDR3 has 12 residues. This CDR3 reads CATGTGGSPLHF. CDR3 nucleotides: TGTGCCACGGGGACAGGGGGTTCACCCCTCCACTTT.

By its share, this clonotype is medium-sized. This chain links TRBV12-3 or TRBV12-4 with TRBJ2-2, with TRBD2 matching 8 bases. The CDR3 extends over 15 amino acids. V lost 7 bases to trimming and J lost 0 bases; unmatched junction nucleotides: 4. CDR3 amino acids: CASTPSGSNTGELFF. The CDR3 region has the DNA TGTGCCAGCACCCCTAGCGGGTCGAACACCGGGGAGCTGTTTTTT.

This clonotype has a handful of counts. This rearrangement joins TRBV12-5 to TRBJ2-2, with D perhaps matching TRBD2 (7 bases). There are 14 residues in the CDR3. V was clipped by 1 base and J by 6 bases, with 9 bases between them. Germline CDR1 LGHNT, CDR2 FRNRAP. The CDR3 loop reads CASGLEGGAGELFF. The CDR3 DNA follows: TGTGCTAGTGGTTTGGAGGGGGGGGCCGGGGAGCTGTTTTTT.

Notes on this clonotype: Germline and junction disagree at one end, which may indicate a read error. CDR3: CTSSPGTSWLTNEKLLF. In DNA form, the CDR3 reads TGTACCAGCAGCCCGGGGACTTCGTGGTTAACTAATGAAAAACTGCTTTTT. The chain combines TRBV11-2 with TRBJ1-4; D may be TRBD1 (5 bases). The germline CDR1 and CDR2 sequences are SGHAT and FQNNGV. The CDR3 has 17 residues.

There are a few counts of this clonotype. This sequence joins TRBV10-2 and TRBJ1-2, with D unresolved. V dropped 8 bases and J dropped 3 bases, with 10 bases sitting between them. The V gene's germline CDR1 is WSHSY and CDR2 SAAADI. The CDR3 runs 12 residues. The CDR3 region is CASARDDYGYTF. CDR3 nucleotides: TGCGCCAGCGCGAGGGATGACTATGGCTACACCTTC.

Note on this clonotype: No conserved phenylalanine or tryptophan is present at the end of the CDR3, so a read error is the likely explanation. The DNA is omitted, as the CDR3 cannot be located on it reliably, and the CDR3 follows TCRdb's listing. V is TRBV4-3 and J is TRBJ1-1; no DNA check was done on the table's D call, TRBD1. 14 amino acids form the CDR3, both terminal residues included. Germline values: CDR1 LGHNA, CDR2 YSLEER. The CDR3 loop reads CASSPQGTQTAASS.

The chain has TRBV10-3 and TRBJ1-1; 7 positions match TRBD1. The CDR3 runs 16 residues. Per the germline V gene, CDR1 is ENHRY and CDR2 is SYGVKD. After removal of 5 bases from V and 1 base from J, the junction contained 10 bases not matched to a gene. CDR3 bases: TGTGCCATCAGTCTAACAGGGGCGGCGAAGAACACTGAAGCTTTCTTT. This translates into CAISLTGAAKNTEAFF.

This clonotype has a single count. The rearrangement joins TRBV2 to TRBJ2-3; D is undetermined. The CDR3 extends over 15 amino acids. CDR1 and CDR2 (germline): SNHLY, FYNNEI. The germline V and J ends were trimmed by 6 bases and 0 bases, with 13 bases remaining between them. The CDR3 spells CASSFRYPSTDTQYF. CDR3 DNA: TGTGCCAGCAGCTTTAGGTACCCTAGCACAGATACGCAGTATTTT.